Each of the 23 T cell receptor beta chains below was sequenced from the same sample in a study of T cells in Graves' hyperthyroidism and ophthalmopathy. There were TCR beta CDR3 regions amplified from RNA transcripts. The HTBI primer set served for first-round RT-PCR of the TCR CDR3. TCRdb reanalysed the multiplex PCR reads using MiXCR and keeps one entry per CDR3 protein. The sample lists about 420,000 distinct CDR3 sequences, roughly 14% seen once, with around 7.7% in the top ten. Sequenced sample: blood. Receptors originate from a woman aged 18-35 years with Graves' hyperthyroidism.

This clonotype was seen ten or more times. The genes are TRBV11-3 and TRBJ2-5, with TRBD1 as a possible D gene (5 bases). Between the trimmed V and J ends, which lost 5 bases and 2 bases, there was a span of 15 bases. The CDR3 consists of 15 residues. The V gene's germline CDR1 is SGHNT and CDR2 YENEEA. CDR3 in DNA: TGTGCCAGCAGCCCCCGTGACAGAGTACAAGAGACCCAGTACTTC. Translation gives CASSPRDRVQETQYF.

A note on this clonotype: A much larger clone sits a single nucleotide away, making a read error possible. V is TRBV20-1 and J is TRBJ2-7, with 7 nucleotides matching TRBD1. The CDR3 spans 14 residues. Looked up from germline, CDR1 is DFQATT and CDR2 is SNEGSKA (reference sequence). The V segment lost 7 bases and the J segment 0 bases; nucleotides outside the gene matches: 9. The CDR3 is CSVPDSGGSYEQYF. CDR3 DNA: TGCAGTGTCCCAGACTCAGGGGGCTCCTACGAGCAGTACTTC.

V gene TRBV12-3 or TRBV12-4 combines with J gene TRBJ2-7; TRBD1 is a possible D gene (6 bases). Trimming stripped 5 bases from V and 9 bases from J, with 11 bases between. CDR3 length equals 11 residues. DNA for the CDR3: TGTGCCAGCAGTCCCGGGACAAGGCAGTACTTC. Its translation is CASSPGTRQYF.

In this sample, this clonotype turned up many times. This sequence joins TRBV18 and TRBJ1-6, with D tentatively TRBD1 (6 bases). This CDR3 spans 15 amino acids. Germline assignment: CDR1 KGHSH and CDR2 LQKENI. Deletions cut 1 base from V and 9 bases from J, with 13 bases between. CDR3 bases: TGTGCCAGCTCACCACAACAGGGAGTGGGTTCACCCCTCCACTTT. As protein: CASSPQQGVGSPLHF.

This clonotype was recorded many times. The chain has TRBV7-9 and TRBJ2-1; tentatively, D is TRBD1 (5 bases). The CDR3 spans 15 residues. Per the germline V gene, CDR1 is SEHNR and CDR2 is FQNEAQ (reference sequence). The V end was cut by 5 bases, the J end by 4 bases, with 15 bases between. The DNA of the CDR3 is TGTGCCAGCAGCCCCTGGGGCCCCGATTACAATGAGCAGTTCTTC. Residues: CASSPWGPDYNEQFF.

This clonotype was seen at least ten times. The rearrangement joins TRBV24-1 to TRBJ1-5; a weak D match, TRBD1 (5 bases). Germline values: CDR1 KGHDR, CDR2 SFDVKD. The CDR3 runs to 14 residues. The V and J ends lost 5 bases and 3 bases respectively, with 10 bases between them. This chain's CDR3 is CATSGGAHNQPQHF. The CDR3 DNA sequence: TGTGCCACCAGTGGAGGGGCCCACAATCAGCCCCAGCATTTT.

This clonotype was seen repeatedly, ten times or more. This chain links TRBV30 with TRBJ1-5; TRBD1 matches 7 bases. Germline loops: CDR1 GTSNPN, CDR2 SVGIG (reference sequence). The CDR3 spans 15 residues. J gave up 0 bases and V 3 bases, and 5 bases lay outside the gene matches. CDR3 in DNA: TGTGCCTGGAGCCAGGGGGGTTATAGCAATCAGCCCCAGCATTTT. This sequence encodes CAWSQGGYSNQPQHF. Filled out from reference TRBV30 and TRBJ1-5, the complete variable domain reads SQTIHQWPATLVQPVGSPLSLECTVEGTSNPNLYWYRQAAGRGLQLLFYSVGIGQISSEVPQNLSASRPQDRQFILSSKKLLLSDSGFYLCAWSQGGYSNQPQHFGDGTRLSIL.

The table lists this clonotype with many counts. The chain joins TRBV7-9 to TRBJ2-7; 10 nucleotides line up with TRBD1. The J segment lost 5 bases and the V segment lost 5 bases, leaving 6 bases of the junction unmatched. The CDR3 runs 14 residues. The germline gives CDR1 SEHNR, CDR2 FQNEAQ (reference sequence). The CDR3 is CASSRGQGLNEQYF. The CDR3 region has the DNA TGTGCCAGCAGCCGGGGACAGGGGCTCAACGAGCAGTACTTC.

This clonotype was observed a few times. The chain joins TRBV19 to TRBJ2-1; D gene ambiguous. V was pared by 5 bases and J by 5 bases, with 13 bases between. The CDR3 length is 14 residues. In germline, CDR1 is LNHDA, CDR2 SQIVND (reference sequence). CDR3 nucleotides: TGTGCCAGTAGTCCAGCGAGCGCAAACAATGAGCAGTTCTTC. This translates into CASSPASANNEQFF.

The chain carries TRBV6-1 and TRBJ2-2, with TRBD1 as a possible D gene (5 bases). Germline CDR1 is MNHNS and CDR2 is SASEGT. This CDR3 region has 15 residues. Trimming cost V 5 bases and J 4 bases, with 14 bases left between them. Written as DNA, the CDR3 is TGTGCCAGCAGTAGAACTACAGGACCCACCGGGGAGCTGTTTTTT. Translated, it gives CASSRTTGPTGELFF.

This clonotype has ten or more counts. The CDR3 protein is CASSPTSPGHNEQFF. For the CDR3, the DNA is TGCGCCAGCAGCCCGACTTCTCCCGGGCACAATGAGCAGTTCTTC. This chain joins TRBV5-1 and TRBJ2-1; D is uncertain. Germline CDR1 SGHRS, CDR2 YFSETQ. The CDR3 loop spans 15 amino acids. V shed 4 bases and J shed 5 bases, with 16 bases lying between them.

This clonotype was seen at least ten times. The chain couples TRBV4-1 to TRBJ2-3; D ambiguous. Between the trimmed V and J ends, which lost 3 bases and 0 bases, there was a span of 4 bases. Germline values: CDR1 MGHRA, CDR2 YSYEKL. The CDR3 covers 13 residues. The CDR3 reads CASSQHSTDTQYF. The CDR3 DNA sequence: TGCGCCAGCAGCCAGCACAGCACAGATACGCAGTATTTT.

The chain uses TRBV6-5 and TRBJ1-1; maybe TRBD1 (6 bases). This CDR3 spans 13 amino acids. Looked up from germline, CDR1 is MNHEY and CDR2 is SVGAGI. V shed 4 bases and J shed 5 bases, with 11 bases lying between them. The CDR3 spells CASSWGARTEAFF. The CDR3 coding sequence is TGTGCCAGCAGTTGGGGGGCGAGGACTGAAGCTTTCTTT.

This clonotype was recorded many times. This chain uses TRBV15 with TRBJ2-5, with 10 bases matching TRBD1. Germline-derived CDR1 and CDR2 are LNHNV and YYDKDF (reference sequence). The ends lost 8 bases at V and 2 bases at J; junction bases unmatched: 5. There are 14 residues in the CDR3. The CDR3 reads CATRQGALQETQYF. Here the CDR3 DNA reads TGTGCCACCCGACAGGGGGCCCTTCAAGAGACCCAGTACTTC.

This clonotype was recorded at least ten times. V is TRBV20-1 and J is TRBJ1-5, with TRBD1 identical over 10 bases. Germline V gene data show CDR1 as DFQATT and CDR2 as SNEGSKA (reference sequence). The CDR3 covers 15 residues. The J segment lost 6 bases and the V segment lost 2 bases, leaving 7 bases of the junction unmatched. The CDR3 coding sequence is TGCAGTGCTAGAAGGGGACAGGGGTTAGGTCAGCCCCAGCATTTT. Its protein is CSARRGQGLGQPQHF.

This chain uses TRBV6-5 with TRBJ1-3; possible D gene TRBD1, 6 bases. This CDR3 region has 17 residues. Germline CDR1 reads MNHEY; CDR2 reads SVGAGI. V lost 2 bases and J lost 2, with 16 bases in between. This chain's CDR3 is CASSYRTAQGTGNTIYF. DNA for the CDR3: TGTGCCAGCAGTTACCGAACTGCACAGGGAACTGGAAACACCATATATTTT.

At least ten counts were recorded for this clonotype. The chain carries TRBV20-1 and TRBJ1-5; D ambiguous. Per germline, CDR1 DFQATT and CDR2 SNEGSKA (reference sequence). The CDR3 totals 16 residues. With 2 bases removed from V and 0 bases from J, the gap between germline ends came to 14 bases. CDR3 nucleotide sequence: TGCAGTGCTAGACCGGGAGGAGACGATAGCAATCAGCCCCAGCATTTT. Its protein is CSARPGGDDSNQPQHF.

This clonotype was seen ten or more times. The CDR3 nucleotides read TGTGCCAGCAGCCTCCTAGCGGAATCTGATAGGGAGACCCAGTACTTC. Protein sequence: CASSLLAESDRETQYF. The V call is TRBV3-1, the J call TRBJ2-5, with TRBD2 matching 7 bases. Germline trimming cut 4 bases from V and 5 bases from J; bases unmatched to any gene: 13. CDR1 LGHDT and CDR2 YNNKEL come from the germline V gene (reference sequence). This CDR3 region has 16 residues.

This clonotype was observed at least ten times. This sequence joins TRBV12-3 or TRBV12-4 and TRBJ2-7; a possible D gene is TRBD1 (5 bases). This CDR3 region has 13 residues. V was cut by 6 bases and J by 6 bases, with 15 bases left in between. DNA for the CDR3: TGTGCCAGCAGCTTACTACAGGACGGCGAGCAGTACTTC. Its translation: CASSLLQDGEQYF.

This clonotype came up many times. The chain carries TRBV20-1 and TRBJ2-7, with D possibly being TRBD1 (6 bases). The length of the CDR3 is 12 residues. The germline V and J ends were trimmed by 4 bases and 3 bases, with 10 bases remaining between them. Germline V lookup: CDR1 DFQATT, CDR2 SNEGSKA (reference sequence). CDR3 sequence reads: CSATKQGYEQYF. The CDR3 DNA reads as TGCAGTGCTACTAAACAGGGCTACGAGCAGTACTTC.

This clonotype was found many times. The rearrangement uses TRBV12-3 or TRBV12-4 and TRBJ1-3; D not resolved. V dropped 6 bases and J dropped 4 bases, with 13 bases sitting between them. The CDR3 contains 14 residues. CDR3 coding DNA: TGTGCCAGCAGCCTCGACTTAGGGGGAAACACCATATATTTT. Translated: CASSLDLGGNTIYF.

The chain carries TRBV6-2 or TRBV6-3 and TRBJ1-5; 7 bases match TRBD1. V trimming: 6 bases; J trimming: 0 bases; junction bases outside the gene matches: 11. Germline assignment: CDR1 MNHEY and CDR2 SVGEGT. CDR3 length equals 17 residues. In nucleotides, the CDR3 is TGTGCCAGCAGCTTAGTAGGGGGCCCATATAGCAATCAGCCCCAGCATTTT. This encodes CASSLVGGPYSNQPQHF.

J is TRBJ2-7 and V is TRBV5-1, with TRBD2 matching 10 bases. Per the germline V gene, CDR1 is SGHRS and CDR2 is YFSETQ. The CDR3 consists of 18 residues. Trimming at V came to 0 bases and at J to 0 bases, leaving 9 bases not matched to a gene. The CDR3 DNA sequence: TGCGCCAGCAGCTTGGGCGTGCTAGCGGGAGCAAGCTCCTACGAGCAGTACTTC. It encodes CASSLGVLAGASSYEQYF. The full variable domain, with the rest looked up from reference TRBV5-1 and TRBJ2-7, is KAGVTQTPRYLIKTRGQQVTLSCSPISGHRSVSWYQQTPGQGLQFLFEYFSETQRNKGNFPGRFSGRQFSNSRSEMNVSTLELGDSALYLCASSLGVLAGASSYEQYFGPGTRLTVT.